The rows below give T cell receptor beta chains drawn from one sample of a study of shared T cell receptors in the human thymus. The repertoire was sequenced with immunoSEQ multiplex PCR; TCRdb's copy has only in-frame clones and lacks some. Among 540,000 or so clones listed, around 78% were seen once. These data were likewise used in another study, on human thymus T cells.

Source material: thymocytes. These receptors were obtained from a boy under two years old with a congenital heart defect. Each CDR3 is given without its conserved first and last residue. Not every row has a clone size; where given, it reads once, few, many or a size class.

size	V	J	CDR3
NA	TRBV14	TRBJ2-1	ASSQGLAGYNEQF
NA	TRBV4-1	TRBJ2-1	ASSQEVGRGDDEQF
NA	TRBV5-1	TRBJ1-1	ASSLGSGQGASAVTEAF
NA	TRBV25-1	TRBJ2-7	ASSEGGAPTRVAYEQY
NA	TRBV2	TRBJ2-1	ASRTRSSYNEQF
NA	TRBV12-5	TRBJ2-1	ASGSWTVSYNEQF
NA	TRBV6-8	TRBJ2-7	ASSYSNPDRSLEQY
NA	TRBV5-6	TRBJ1-3	ASSPRVDRELTPTIY
NA	TRBV12-5	TRBJ2-1	ASGPPPGDYNEQF
few	TRBV6-6	TRBJ1-1	ASSWPQGGGTEAF
NA	TRBV4-2	TRBJ2-1	ASSQVKGGLAGPRGF
NA	TRBV15	TRBJ2-1	ATNSGYRDNEQF
few	TRBV10-3	TRBJ2-7	AAEDRGAEQY
NA	TRBV6-1	TRBJ2-7	ASSATGVYEQY
NA	TRBV14	TRBJ1-1	ASSPTGITEAF
NA	TRBV6-1	TRBJ1-4	ASSEDVGGAAREKLF
NA	TRBV19	TRBJ1-2	ASRRDTLYGYT
NA	TRBV28	TRBJ2-1	ASSLFLLNNEQF
NA	TRBV30	TRBJ2-2	AWDGVSGTGELF
few	TRBV13	TRBJ2-1	ASSRTSGRSNEQF
NA	TRBV14	TRBJ1-4	ASSRRTGLPNEKLF
NA	TRBV30	TRBJ2-1	AWSVQSRGGLAGGPGYNEQF
NA	TRBV5-6	TRBJ2-3	ASSQPGQDTDTQY
NA	TRBV6-5	TRBJ2-1	ASSRGQGATGEQF
once	TRBV2	TRBJ1-3	ASRHDRHSGNTIY
NA	TRBV11-2	TRBJ2-7	ASSLDSGRRYEQY
NA	TRBV18	TRBJ2-2	ASSPGTGGHGELF
NA	TRBV7-8	TRBJ2-1	ASSLTGAYNEQF
NA	TRBV13	TRBJ2-7	ASSLLLAGGGSDEQY
NA	TRBV10-2	TRBJ2-1	ATTGVVVGGVNNEQF
NA	TRBV6-5	TRBJ1-1	ASRHRGSRWTEAF
few	TRBV2	TRBJ2-7	ASSEDGGEFTYEQY
once	TRBV18	TRBJ2-5	ASPRGTTNIGSGRAPETQY
NA	TRBV6-5	TRBJ2-1	ASSYLGREAYNEQF
NA	TRBV30	TRBJ2-7	AWHRTGEGSSYEQY
NA	TRBV28	TRBJ2-7	ASSSGTSVSSYEQY
NA	TRBV29-1	TRBJ2-7	SALKGAYEQY
NA	TRBV10-3	TRBJ2-1	AIGWSETHNEQF
NA	TRBV4-2	TRBJ2-3	ASSLRGLAGTDTQY
NA	TRBV27	TRBJ2-2	ASSPYGEETGELF
NA	TRBV11-2	TRBJ1-4	ASSWDNRRVEEKLF
few	TRBV6-6	TRBJ2-2	ASSFTWGRDGELF
few	TRBV7-2	TRBJ1-3	ASSLVSFSGNTIY
NA	TRBV5-6	TRBJ1-1	ASSLAGREAF
NA	TRBV27	TRBJ2-7	ASSPGTSGRDGEQY
NA	TRBV28	TRBJ1-1	ASSQGSGTEAF
NA	TRBV28	TRBJ1-5	ASSFGQGKRSNQPQH
once	TRBV30	TRBJ1-3	AWNLLGDSGNTIY
NA	TRBV9	TRBJ2-1	ASSVDSAPYNEQF
NA	TRBV20-1	TRBJ2-1	SARDFYEQF
few	TRBV4-2	TRBJ1-5	ASSQSRDRNQPQH
NA	TRBV2	TRBJ2-7	ASSPPGKGDRTSGRRYEQY
NA	TRBV6-4	TRBJ2-7	ASSGQAGRAHEQY
NA	TRBV27	TRBJ2-7	ASSLLPAGGRYVAYEQY
NA	TRBV6-1	TRBJ1-5	ASSLSGRNQPQH